Shown below are 5 T cell receptor beta chains from a single sample sequenced in a study of glioma-infiltrating T cells. Using RNA template, CDR3s of TCR alpha and beta were amplified with iRepertoire arm-PCR. Each CDR3 protein gets one entry after TCRdb re-called the multiplex PCR reads with MiXCR. The sample records about 130,000 distinct CDR3 sequences, 20% to 25% being singletons. Sequenced sample: glioma tissue, nonneoplastic brain tissue, or PBMCs (not recorded which). Receptor source: a human donor with low-grade glioma or glioblastoma, undergoing nonglioma brain surgery, or in good health (not recorded which).

The chain uses TRBV12-3 or TRBV12-4 and TRBJ2-1; 10 bases line up with TRBD2. Trimming at V came to 2 bases and at J to 9 bases, leaving 4 bases not matched to a gene. This CDR3 spans 14 amino acids. CDR3 amino acids: CASSLSGGAPEQFF. In DNA form, the CDR3 reads TGTGCCAGCAGTTTAAGCGGGGGGGCCCCTGAGCAGTTCTTC.

The rearrangement uses TRBV5-1 and TRBJ2-3; D ambiguous. The V gene lost 2 bases and the J gene lost 3 bases, with 4 bases spanning the gap. Germline lookup yields CDR1 SGHRS and CDR2 YFSETQ. The CDR3 loop spans 12 amino acids. The CDR3 spells CASSLFTDTQYF. DNA for the CDR3: TGCGCCAGCAGCTTATTTACAGATACGCAGTATTTT.

The DNA of the CDR3 is TGTGCCAGCTCACCACTGGTAAATGAGCAGTTCTTC. It is translated as CASSPLVNEQFF. The chain recombines TRBV18 with TRBJ2-1; D call uncertain. The CDR3 has 12 residues. CDR1 KGHSH and CDR2 LQKENI come from the germline V gene. Trimming shortened V by 1 base and J by 7 bases, and 5 bases separated the two germline ends.

This clonotype has a count of ten or more. The chain is built from TRBV6-1 and TRBJ2-1, with D tentatively TRBD1 (5 bases). Trimming removed 4 bases from V and 6 bases from J, with 19 bases in between. Germline V gene lookup returns CDR1 MNHNS and CDR2 SASEGT. This CDR3 contains 16 residues. CDR3 in amino acids: CASSVVVVAQGNEQFF. The CDR3 DNA follows: TGTGCCAGCAGTGTTGTGGTGGTAGCCCAGGGCAATGAGCAGTTCTTC.

The chain uses TRBV28 and TRBJ1-5, with 7 bases lining up with TRBD1. CDR3 length equals 14 residues. CDR1 and CDR2 from the germline V gene are MDHEN and SYDVKM. V dropped 6 bases and J dropped 5; count of bases not matched to a gene: 7. CDR3 nucleotide sequence: TGTGCCAGCAGGGTGGTCAGGGGGGATCAGCCCCAGCATTTT. Encoded protein: CASRVVRGDQPQHF.